This T cell receptor beta chain originates from a study of neurological immune-mediated disorders. This clonotype was found many times. The antigen is unknown. Regarding the study as a whole: The phylogenetic placement of 18 of 34 multiple sclerosis patients' repertoires in one related-CDR3 cluster constitutes a possible signature.

The unsorted libraries originated from 2 million PBMCs that had been stored at -80 C. The length of the CDR3 is 14 residues. Germline V CDR1 and CDR2: SGHDT, YYEEEE. V lost 1 base, J lost 2 bases, and 7 bases lay in between. TCRdb used MiXCR to reprocess the 5' RACE reads, holding one entry per CDR3 protein. The sample shows roughly 74,000 distinct CDR3 sequences, 4% to 6% of them seen only once. This chain joins TRBV5-6 and TRBJ1-3, with D possibly being TRBD1 (5 bases). Material for sequencing was PBMCs. This receptor was taken from a man aged 18 to 30 with multiple sclerosis. CDR3 coding DNA: TGTGCCAGCAGCTTGCCAGGGCCTGGAAACACCATATATTTT. This codes for CASSLPGPGNTIYF.